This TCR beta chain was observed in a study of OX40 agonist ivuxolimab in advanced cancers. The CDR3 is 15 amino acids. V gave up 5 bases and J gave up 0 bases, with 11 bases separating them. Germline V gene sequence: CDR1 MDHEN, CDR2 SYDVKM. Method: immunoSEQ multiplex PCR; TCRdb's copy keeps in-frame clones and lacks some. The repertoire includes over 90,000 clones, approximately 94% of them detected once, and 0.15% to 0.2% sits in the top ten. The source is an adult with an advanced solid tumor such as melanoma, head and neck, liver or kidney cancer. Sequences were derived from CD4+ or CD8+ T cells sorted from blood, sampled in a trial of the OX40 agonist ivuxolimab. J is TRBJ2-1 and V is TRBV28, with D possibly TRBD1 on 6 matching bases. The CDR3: CASSGTLHSYNEQFF. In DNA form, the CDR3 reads TGTGCCAGCAGTGGGACACTCCACTCCTACAATGAGCAGTTCTTC. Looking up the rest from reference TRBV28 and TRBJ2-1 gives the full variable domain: DVKVTQSSRYLVKRTGEKVFLECVQDMDHENMFWYRQDPGLGLRLIYFSYDVKMKEKGDIPEGYSVSREKKERFSLILESASTNQTSMYLCASSGTLHSYNEQFFGPGTRLTVL.